Here is one T cell receptor (beta chain) with its context. The antigen remains unidentified. This specimen belongs to a study of cytomegalovirus exposure and HLA in healthy donors. General study points: The tendency of first-cohort TCR clusters to co-occur in the roughly 110 validation repertoires was identified by a subsequent analysis. The study recorded over 150 TCR beta chains that were cytomegalovirus-associated. For most TCR sequences rarity was the rule, although some public TCRs occurred in many donors. In vitro, three CMV-associated chains proved specific for CMV antigens.

The data were produced by immunoSEQ multiplex PCR, yet TCRdb's version contains in-frame clones alone and is incomplete. This table holds some 220,000 clones, 90% to 95% found once. CDR3 length: 15 residues. The junction had 3 bases not matched to a gene; V was cut back by 3 bases and J by 0 bases. In germline, CDR1 is MGHDK, CDR2 SYGVNS. Sequenced input: PBMCs. The TCR was taken from a woman aged 18-35 years in good health and CMV-seronegative. The V gene is TRBV25-1, the J gene TRBJ1-2; 8 bases fit TRBD1. CDR3 in DNA: TGTGCCAGCAGTGATAACAGGGGGTCTAACTATGGCTACACCTTC. It translates to CASSDNRGSNYGYTF.